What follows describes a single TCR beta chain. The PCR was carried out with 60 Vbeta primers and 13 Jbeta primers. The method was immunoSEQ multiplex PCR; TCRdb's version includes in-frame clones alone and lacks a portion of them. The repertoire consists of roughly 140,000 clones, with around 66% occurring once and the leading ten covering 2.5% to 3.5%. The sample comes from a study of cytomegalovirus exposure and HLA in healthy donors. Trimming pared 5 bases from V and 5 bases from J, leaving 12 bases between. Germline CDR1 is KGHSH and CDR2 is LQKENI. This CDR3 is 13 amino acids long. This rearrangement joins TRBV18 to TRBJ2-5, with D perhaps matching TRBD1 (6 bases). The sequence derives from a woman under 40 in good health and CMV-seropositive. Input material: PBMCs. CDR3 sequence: CASSYGQRETQYF. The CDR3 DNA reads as TGTGCCAGCTCATACGGACAGAGGGAGACCCAGTACTTC. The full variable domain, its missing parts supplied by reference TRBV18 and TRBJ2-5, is NAGVMQNPRHLVRRRGQEARLRCSPMKGHSHVYWYRQLPEEGLKFMVYLQKENIIDESGMPKERFSAEFPKEGPSILRIQQVVRGDSAAYFCASSYGQRETQYFGPGTRLLVL.